This T cell receptor (beta chain) was captured by sequencing in a study of T cells in Graves' hyperthyroidism and ophthalmopathy. This clonotype appeared many times. Antigen: not known. V was shortened by 5 bases and J by 0 bases, with 17 bases between the two germline ends. Germline loops: CDR1 LNHNV, CDR2 YYDKDF (reference sequence). The CDR3 covers 17 residues. Newly diagnosed hyperthyroidism patients aged 18 to 65 years had disease lasting under 2 months. Clinical symptoms, serum thyroxine and TRAb, thyroid ultrasound and orbital computed tomography were used for the diagnoses. From RNA transcripts, TCR beta CDR3 regions were amplified. When the TCR CDR3 underwent first-round RT-PCR, the HTBI primer set was used. MiXCR, run by TCRdb on the multiplex PCR reads, gives a single entry per CDR3 protein. Of around 480,000 distinct CDR3 sequences listed, 13% to 15% are singletons. The study's findings and limits: Prediction of ophthalmopathy progression came a median 6.5 months pre-onset. Clonotypes that were expanded in thyroid above 0.001 mostly appeared in blood too.

Specimen: blood. The clonotype comes from a woman in her late teens or twenties with Graves' hyperthyroidism. The chain employs TRBV15 and TRBJ2-1; D is undetermined. As DNA, the CDR3 is TGTGCCACCAGCGAGCGAGGCCGAGCGAGCTCCTACAATGAGCAGTTCTTC. Translated: CATSERGRASSYNEQFF.